These 10 T cell receptor beta chains were all obtained from the same sample, sequenced in a study of CD8+CD57+ T cells in acquired aplastic anemia. It was genomic DNA that served as the template for profiling TCR beta VDJ and CDR3. TCRdb re-derived calls from the reads in MiXCR, one entry per CDR3 protein. The repertoire holds approximately 70,000 distinct CDR3 sequences, about 56% seen once, with 2% to 3% in the top ten. The specimen was sorted CD4+, CD8+, or CD8+CD57+ T cells (not recorded which) from PBMCs. The receptors come from a human donor in good health, serving as a control.

The J gene is TRBJ2-3, the V gene TRBV2; D is unclear. V gave up 8 bases and J gave up 1 base, with 4 bases separating them. The CDR3 extends over 11 amino acids. The germline V gene encodes CDR1 SNHLY and CDR2 FYNNEI. CDR3 in amino acids: CASYGTDTQYF. CDR3 nucleotides: TGTGCCAGCTATGGCACAGATACGCAGTATTTT.

The chain links TRBV6-1 to TRBJ2-7; no clear D. This CDR3 region has 13 residues. V lost 5 bases and J lost 0, with 8 bases in between. Per germline, CDR1 MNHNS and CDR2 SASEGT. The chain's CDR3 is CASSPFSSYEQYF. In DNA form, the CDR3 reads TGTGCCAGCAGTCCTTTTAGCTCCTACGAGCAGTACTTC.

Ten or more counts support this clonotype. The CDR3 nucleotides are TGTGCCAGCAGTTATGGGACTAGCGGGAGGGCCCAGCAGTTCTTC. Amino acids: CASSYGTSGRAQQFF. V usage is TRBV6-2 or TRBV6-3 and J usage is TRBJ2-1, with 16 bases that match TRBD2. After removal of 3 bases from V and 11 bases from J, the junction contained 4 bases not matched to a gene. Germline assignment: CDR1 MNHEY and CDR2 SVGEGT. The CDR3 consists of 15 residues.

This clonotype was found many times. The V and J genes are TRBV5-4 and TRBJ2-1; 9 bases map to TRBD1. The CDR3 is 16 residues long. The trim removed 4 bases at V and 4 bases at J, leaving 9 bases unmatched. Germline values: CDR1 SGHNT, CDR2 YYREEE (reference sequence). DNA of the CDR3: TGTGCCAGCAGCGAGTTGGGGACAGGGTATTACAATGAGCAGTTCTTC. Its translation is CASSELGTGYYNEQFF.

The rearrangement joins TRBV19 to TRBJ2-3; D unclear. Per germline, CDR1 LNHDA and CDR2 SQIVND (reference sequence). CDR3 length: 11 amino acids. Trimming removed 1 base at V and 8 bases at J, with 4 bases between. CDR3 region: CASSIVGTQYF. The CDR3 DNA reads TGTGCCAGTAGTATAGTTGGTACGCAGTATTTT. Drawing the rest from reference TRBV19 and TRBJ2-3, the complete variable domain is DGGITQSPKYLFRKEGQNVTLSCEQNLNHDAMYWYRQDPGQGLRLIYYSQIVNDFQKGDIAEGYSVSREKKESFPLTVTSAQKNPTAFYLCASSIVGTQYFGPGTRLTVL.

At least ten counts were recorded for this clonotype. The chain uses TRBV5-1 and TRBJ1-5; D call uncertain. Trimming cost V 2 bases and J 6 bases, with 9 bases left between them. The germline V gene encodes CDR1 SGHRS and CDR2 YFSETQ. The CDR3 loop spans 13 amino acids. The CDR3 coding sequence is TGCGCCAGCAGCTTAGACGGTCGTCAGCCCCAGCATTTT. Translating it yields CASSLDGRQPQHF.

V is TRBV20-1 and J is TRBJ2-7, with D possibly being TRBD1 or TRBD2 (5 bases each). The CDR3 loop spans 15 amino acids. V was pared by 0 bases and J by 4 bases, with 16 bases between. CDR1 and CDR2 from the germline V gene are DFQATT and SNEGSKA (reference sequence). CDR3 residues: CSARDLSWDPYEQYF. In DNA, the CDR3 is TGCAGTGCTAGAGATTTAAGTTGGGACCCTTACGAGCAGTACTTC.

The J gene is TRBJ2-5, the V gene TRBV5-1, with 9 bases that match TRBD1. V trimming: 6 bases; J trimming: 1 base; junction bases outside the gene matches: 4. The germline CDR1 and CDR2 sequences are SGHRS and YFSETQ. CDR3 length equals 14 residues. The DNA of the CDR3 is TGCGCCAGCACGATGACAGGGGGCCAAGAGACCCAGTACTTC. Its protein is CASTMTGGQETQYF.

CDR3: CATSGQQGGYTF. The CDR3 nucleotides are TGTGCCACCAGCGGACAACAGGGGGGCTACACCTTC. J is TRBJ1-2 and V is TRBV15; 7 nucleotides agree with TRBD1. Germline trimming cut 5 bases from V and 8 bases from J; bases unmatched to any gene: 5. CDR1 LNHNV and CDR2 YYDKDF come from the germline V gene (reference sequence). The length of the CDR3 is 12 residues. The whole variable domain, filled in from reference TRBV15 and TRBJ1-2, reads DAMVIQNPRYQVTQFGKPVTLSCSQTLNHNVMYWYQQKSSQAPKLLFHYYDKDFNNEADTPDNFQSRRPNTSFCFLDIRSPGLGDTAMYLCATSGQQGGYTFGSGTRLTVV.

The sample holds a few counts of this clonotype. This may stem from a read error, because a much larger clone lies one nucleotide away. The chain has TRBV3-1 and TRBJ2-7, with D possibly matching TRBD2 (6 bases). The CDR3 is 14 residues long. Germline V lookup: CDR1 LGHDT, CDR2 YNNKEL (reference sequence). The CDR3 spells CASSQAEGSYGQYF. The CDR3, as DNA: TGTGCCAGCAGCCAAGCGGAGGGGAGCTACGGGCAGTACTTC.